The TCR beta chain described here comes from a study of T-cell memory formation after mild COVID-19. Study results and limitations: The pre-infection memory compartment contained some responding clones, suggesting cross-reactive memory joined.

TCRdb re-called the 5' RACE reads through MiXCR, storing one row per CDR3 protein. The table shows about 350,000 distinct CDR3 sequences, with around 14% occurring only once. This clonotype was observed a few times. Its antigen is still unknown. Germline V CDR1 and CDR2: MNHEY, SMNVEV (reference sequence). V trimming: 3 bases; J trimming: 2 bases; junction bases outside the gene matches: 4. The CDR3 loop spans 15 amino acids. The receptor's source is a man aged 18 to 35 who had mild COVID-19 (a few samples of this study predate the infection). Cell type and time point are not known. This sequence joins TRBV27 and TRBJ2-3, with 8 nucleotides matching TRBD2. The sequenced material came from PBMCs or a T cell subset sorted from them (not recorded which). DNA of the CDR3: TGTGCCAGCAGTTTGGGAGCGGGGGACACAGATACGCAGTATTTT. Translating it yields CASSLGAGDTDTQYF.